These T cell receptor beta chains were read from a single sample in a study of somatic mutations in cytotoxic T cells in rheumatoid arthritis. The protocol was immunoSEQ multiplex PCR, while the TCRdb copy is restricted to in-frame clones and leaves out a portion. The sample holds approximately 9,400 clones, more than 75% seen once. The sequencing sample was made of CD8+ T cells sorted from blood. These receptors all stem from an adult with rheumatoid arthritis. The CDR3 runs from the conserved cysteine through the conserved F or W. D genes are given only for firm matches. Only part of the rows carry a size: once, few, many, or a class if the clone is expanded.

TRBV7-9	TRBD1	TRBJ2-7	.	CASRPRTGRSSYEQYF	TGTGCCAGCAGGCCCCGGACAGGGCGCAGCTCCTACGAGCAGTACTTC
TRBV30	.	TRBJ1-4	large	CAWSGYWEKLFF	TGTGCCTGGAGTGGGTACTGGGAAAAACTGTTTTTT
TRBV11-2	.	TRBJ1-1	.	CASSAWDTEAFF	TGTGCCAGCAGCGCCTGGGACACTGAAGCTTTCTTT
TRBV10-1	.	TRBJ2-2	.	CASSESELPANTGELFF	TGCGCCAGCAGTGAGTCAGAACTTCCTGCGAACACCGGGGAGCTGTTTTTT
TRBV4-1	.	TRBJ2-7	.	CASSQVPDSEQYF	TGCGCCAGCAGCCAAGTACCCGACTCCGAGCAGTACTTC
TRBV7-3	.	TRBJ2-2	.	CASSLYGRGTGELFF	TGTGCCAGCAGCTTATACGGCAGGGGCACCGGGGAGCTGTTTTTT
TRBV4-1	TRBD1	TRBJ1-2	.	CASSQDPGQLYTF	TGCGCCAGCAGCCAAGACCCGGGACAGCTCTACACCTTC
TRBV18	.	TRBJ2-2	large	CASSPAGSNTGELFF	TGTGCCAGCTCACCAGCGGGATCAAACACCGGGGAGCTGTTTTTT
TRBV5-1	TRBD2	TRBJ2-3	.	CASSYSGVTDTQYF	TGCGCCAGCAGCTATAGCGGGGTCACAGATACGCAGTATTTT
TRBV7-9	TRBD1	TRBJ2-1	few	CASSLDRGLSYNEQFF	TGTGCCAGCAGCCTAGACAGGGGGCTGTCCTACAATGAGCAGTTCTTC
TRBV28	TRBD2	TRBJ2-1	.	CASSFQAGSSYNEQFF	TGTGCCAGCAGTTTTCAAGCGGGGAGCTCCTACAATGAGCAGTTCTTC
TRBV2	.	TRBJ2-7	.	CASSELSEGLSYEQYF	TGTGCCAGCAGTGAATTGTCGGAGGGCCTTTCCTACGAGCAGTACTTC
TRBV5-1	.	TRBJ2-1	.	CASSSTLVPGGNEQFF	TGCGCCAGCAGCTCCACACTCGTCCCCGGGGGCAATGAGCAGTTCTTC
TRBV14	TRBD2	TRBJ2-3	.	CASSRLAGVPDTQYF	TGTGCCAGCAGCAGACTAGCGGGGGTTCCTGATACGCAGTATTTT
TRBV19	.	TRBJ1-1	few	CASSMIGDTEAFF	TGTGCCAGTAGTATGATCGGGGACACTGAAGCTTTCTTT
TRBV27	.	TRBJ1-6	.	CASSSVSSYNSPLHF	TGTGCCAGCAGCTCAGTGAGCTCCTATAATTCACCCCTCCACTTT
TRBV7-2	.	TRBJ2-3	.	CASSFAGTDTDTQYF	TGTGCCAGCAGCTTTGCGGGGACCGACACAGATACGCAGTATTTT
TRBV7-9	.	TRBJ2-7	few	CASSPGLRGYEQYF	TGTGCCAGCAGCCCAGGGTTGCGAGGCTACGAGCAGTACTTC
TRBV7-9	.	TRBJ2-3	.	CASSLEGTQYF	TGTGCCAGCAGCTTAGAAGGTACGCAGTATTTT
TRBV7-9	.	TRBJ2-5	.	CASSLVGESETQYF	TGTGCCAGCAGCTTAGTTGGGGAATCGGAGACCCAGTACTTC
TRBV7-6	TRBD1	TRBJ2-2	.	CASSWRTGANTGELFF	TGTGCCAGCAGCTGGAGGACAGGGGCGAACACCGGGGAGCTGTTTTTT
TRBV21-1	.	TRBJ1-5	.	CASSKGWNDSNQPQHF	TGTGCCAGCAGCAAAGGGTGGAATGATAGCAATCAGCCCCAGCATTTT
TRBV10-3	.	TRBJ1-2	.	CAISEVGRAHGYTF	TGTGCCATCAGTGAGGTTGGCAGGGCCCATGGCTACACCTTC
TRBV28	.	TRBJ2-3	.	CASSFVRPDTQYF	TGTGCCAGCAGTTTCGTACGTCCCGATACGCAGTATTTT
TRBV29-1	.	TRBJ2-3	few	CSVEDLRGTDTQYF	TGCAGCGTTGAAGATTTAAGGGGCACAGATACGCAGTATTTT
TRBV15	TRBD1	TRBJ2-7	.	CATSRQDRGGSYEQYF	TGTGCCACCAGCAGACAGGACAGGGGCGGCTCCTACGAGCAGTACTTC
TRBV5-1	.	TRBJ2-5	.	CASRSWVNQETQYF	TGCGCCAGCAGATCATGGGTAAACCAAGAGACCCAGTACTTC
TRBV7-9	TRBD1	TRBJ2-1	.	CASSSQGASYNEQFF	TGTGCCAGCAGCTCGCAGGGGGCCTCCTACAATGAGCAGTTCTTC
TRBV9	.	TRBJ2-3	.	CASTLASTSTDTQYF	TGTGCCAGCACCCTAGCCTCCACTAGCACAGATACGCAGTATTTT
TRBV7-6	TRBD1	TRBJ1-1	.	CASSDGTGGNTEAFF	TGTGCCAGCAGCGACGGGACAGGGGGCAACACTGAAGCTTTCTTT
TRBV19	TRBD1	TRBJ1-1	.	CASSIEQGARPEAFF	TGTGCCAGTAGTATCGAACAGGGGGCGCGGCCTGAAGCTTTCTTT
TRBV12-5	.	TRBJ1-2	.	CASGFGTAGKDGYTF	TGTGCTAGTGGTTTTGGTACGGCAGGCAAGGATGGCTACACCTTC
TRBV5-1	TRBD2	TRBJ2-7	.	CASSPGTSGPYEQYF	TGCGCCAGCAGCCCGGGGACTAGCGGGCCTTACGAGCAGTACTTC
TRBV13	.	TRBJ2-4	.	CASSESGTADGIQYF	TGTGCCAGCAGCGAATCCGGGACTGCAGACGGCATTCAGTACTTC
TRBV27	.	TRBJ2-3	.	CASSLGGTFPTDTQYF	TGTGCCAGCAGTTTAGGAGGGACCTTTCCCACAGATACGCAGTATTTT
TRBV19	.	TRBJ1-5	.	CASSIDRGDQPQHF	TGTGCCAGTAGTATAGATCGCGGGGATCAGCCCCAGCATTTT
TRBV5-4	.	TRBJ2-7	.	CASSLFGADFYEQYF	TGTGCCAGCAGCTTGTTTGGTGCGGACTTCTACGAGCAGTACTTC
TRBV19	TRBD2	TRBJ2-1	.	CASSIDLAGGDNEQFF	TGTGCCAGTAGTATAGACCTGGCGGGGGGGGACAATGAGCAGTTCTTC
TRBV7-9	.	TRBJ2-2	.	CASSGQNTGELFF	TGTGCCAGCAGCGGACAGAACACCGGGGAGCTGTTTTTT
TRBV6-1	TRBD2	TRBJ2-7	.	CASSISGATYEQYF	TGTGCCAGCAGTATTAGCGGGGCCACCTACGAGCAGTACTTC
TRBV6-5	.	TRBJ1-1	.	CASSYSKGGTEAFF	TGTGCCAGCAGTTACTCAAAGGGAGGCACTGAAGCTTTCTTT
TRBV5-6	.	TRBJ2-7	few	CASSQGGLAYEQYF	TGTGCCAGCAGCCAAGGTGGATTGGCCTACGAGCAGTACTTC
TRBV7-9	.	TRBJ1-1	.	CASSPSNTEAFF	TGTGCCAGCAGCCCGTCGAACACTGAAGCTTTCTTT
TRBV30	.	TRBJ2-1	.	CAWSEGLGGNEQFF	TGTGCCTGGAGTGAGGGGCTAGGGGGCAATGAGCAGTTCTTC